A single sample gave rise to the 8 T cell receptor beta chains below, sequenced in a study of blood T cell repertoires in COVID-19. TCRdb's copy holds only in-frame clones and misses some; the assay was immunoSEQ multiplex PCR. Of some 530,000 clones listed, 80% to 90% are singletons. Specimen: peripheral blood. All receptors come from a human donor in a cohort sampled during active COVID-19.

This rearrangement joins TRBV29-1 to TRBJ2-6; unclear D gene. Trimming stripped 5 bases from V and 0 bases from J, with 5 bases between. From germline, CDR1 is SQVTM and CDR2 ANQGSEA. The CDR3 spans 13 residues. The CDR3 DNA follows: TGCAGCGTTCGCTACTCTGGGGCCAACGTCCTGACTTTC. Translation: CSVRYSGANVLTF.

Only one count was recorded for this clone. The chain recombines TRBV30 with TRBJ2-1; TRBD1 aligns across 7 bases. The germline gives CDR1 GTSNPN, CDR2 SVGIG (reference sequence). The J segment lost 15 bases and the V segment lost 0 bases, leaving 5 bases of the junction unmatched. The CDR3 consists of 11 residues. The DNA for the CDR3 is TGTGCCTGGAGTGTCCAGGGGGTTTGGTTCTTC. This sequence encodes CAWSVQGVWFF.

The chain recombines TRBV3-1 (or the pseudogene TRBV3-2) with TRBJ2-3; 11 nucleotides match TRBD1. Trimming at V came to 4 bases and at J to 5 bases, leaving 8 bases not matched to a gene. Germline V gives CDR1 LGHDT, CDR2 YNNKEL (reference sequence). This CDR3 has 16 residues. The CDR3 nucleotides read TGTGCCAGCAGCCGGTTGCGGGACAGGGGGAGAGATACGCAGTATTTT. This translates into CASSRLRDRGRDTQYF.

The J gene is TRBJ2-5, the V gene TRBV14; D is perhaps TRBD2 (5 bases). V gave up 0 bases and J gave up 5 bases, with 16 bases separating them. CDR1 and CDR2 from the germline V gene are SGHDN and FVKESK. The CDR3 loop spans 16 amino acids. CDR3 sequence reads: CASSQDRFRGRETQYF. The CDR3 DNA is TGTGCCAGCAGCCAAGATCGATTTCGGGGTCGGGAGACCCAGTACTTC.

The gene calls are TRBV27 and TRBJ1-4, with D unclear. This CDR3 is 15 amino acids long. The germline V and J ends were trimmed by 8 bases and 4 bases, with 17 bases remaining between them. Per germline, CDR1 MNHEY and CDR2 SMNVEV (reference sequence). The CDR3 sequence is CASGGWGAGNEKLFF. CDR3 in DNA: TGTGCCAGCGGAGGGTGGGGAGCTGGTAATGAAAAACTGTTTTTT.

This rearrangement joins TRBV7-9 to TRBJ1-2; 11 bases are a match to TRBD1. J gave up 7 bases and V 5 bases, and 15 bases lay outside the gene matches. The length of the CDR3 is 17 residues. Per germline, CDR1 SEHNR and CDR2 FQNEAQ (reference sequence). The CDR3 reads CASSRPGQGVGLSGYTF. CDR3 nucleotides: TGTGCCAGCAGCCGTCCGGGACAGGGGGTCGGTCTGTCTGGCTACACCTTC.

This clone appeared a single time. The chain links TRBV7-2 to TRBJ2-1, with a weak D call TRBD1 (6 bases). Between the trimmed V and J ends, which lost 5 bases and 5 bases, there was a span of 19 bases. The CDR3 loop spans 16 amino acids. Germline assignment: CDR1 SGHTA and CDR2 FQGNSA. The chain's CDR3 is CASSPVGTRYNNEQFF. In DNA, the CDR3 is TGTGCCAGCAGCCCGGTGGGGACAAGGTATAACAATGAGCAGTTCTTC.

The chain employs TRBV11-2 and TRBJ1-2; D not certain. The CDR3 has 14 residues. The V end was cut by 5 bases, the J end by 0 bases, with 10 bases between. The germline gives CDR1 SGHAT, CDR2 FQNNGV. The CDR3 DNA reads TGTGCCAGCAGCCCCTCCGGGGCTAACTATGGCTACACCTTC. Protein sequence: CASSPSGANYGYTF.